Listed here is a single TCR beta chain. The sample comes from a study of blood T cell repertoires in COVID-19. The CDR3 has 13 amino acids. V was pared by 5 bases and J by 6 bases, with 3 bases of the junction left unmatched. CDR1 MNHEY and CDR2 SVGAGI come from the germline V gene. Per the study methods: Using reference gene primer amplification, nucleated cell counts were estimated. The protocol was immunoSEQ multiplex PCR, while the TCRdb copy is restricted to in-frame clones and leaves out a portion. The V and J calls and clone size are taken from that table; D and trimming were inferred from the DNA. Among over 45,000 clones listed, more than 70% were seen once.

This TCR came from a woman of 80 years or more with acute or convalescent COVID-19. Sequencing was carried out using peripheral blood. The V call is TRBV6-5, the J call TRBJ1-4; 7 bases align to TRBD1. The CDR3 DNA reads TGTGCCAGCAGTCCCAGGGGGGATGAAAAACTGTTTTTT. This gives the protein CASSPRGDEKLFF.